A selection of T cell receptor beta chains follows, all from one sample in a study of blood T cells in healthy people across ages. TCRdb ran MiXCR on the 5' RACE reads and lists one entry per CDR3 protein. The sample has some 700,000 distinct CDR3 sequences; about 24% are singletons. Sequences were obtained from blood. The receptor set was obtained from a man in his 70s in good health. The CDR3 runs from the conserved cysteine through the conserved F or W. D genes are given only for firm matches. Only some rows state a clone size, as once, few, many or a class for expanded clones.

j_gene	v_gene	d_gene	abundance	CDR3nt	CDR3aa
TRBJ1-6	TRBV12-3/TRBV12-4	TRBD1	-	TGTGCCAGCAGGGGAGGGACAGGGGGTCTATCCCTTAATTCACCCCTCCACTTT	CASRGGTGGLSLNSPLHF
TRBJ2-7	TRBV7-6	-	few	TGTGCCAGCAGCTTAGGGCGTGGGACATACTCCTACGAGCAGTACTTC	CASSLGRGTYSYEQYF
TRBJ1-1	TRBV12-3/TRBV12-4	TRBD1	few	TGTGCCAGCAGTTTAAAACAGGGGGCGCGGACTGAAGCTTTCTTT	CASSLKQGARTEAFF
TRBJ2-3	TRBV7-3	-	-	TGTGCCAGCAGTGTAGACGGAGCCCGGGGTACGCAGTATTTT	CASSVDGARGTQYF
TRBJ2-2	TRBV27	-	few	TGTGCCAGCAGTTTAGTCGGGACGTCGAACACCGGGGAGCTGTTTTTT	CASSLVGTSNTGELFF
TRBJ2-1	TRBV5-1	TRBD2	-	TGCGCCAGCACTTCGACTAGCGGGAGTATAGGAAATGAGCAGTTCTTC	CASTSTSGSIGNEQFF
TRBJ2-4	TRBV14	-	-	TGTGCCAGCAGCCAAGAGATTAGTCAAAACATTCAGTACTTC	CASSQEISQNIQYF
TRBJ1-6	TRBV10-3	-	few	TGTGCCATCAGTGAGGGGCAGAATAATTCACCCCTCCACTTT	CAISEGQNNSPLHF
TRBJ1-3	TRBV18	-	few	TGTGCCAGCTCACCTCTGGGCAGGGCGTATGGAAACACCATATATTTT	CASSPLGRAYGNTIYF
TRBJ2-1	TRBV4-1	-	few	TGCGCCTGCAGCCAAGACTATTACAATGAGCAGTTCTTC	CACSQDYYNEQFF
TRBJ1-5	TRBV7-2	TRBD1	-	TGTGCCAGCAGCTTGGGACAGGGGACCGCTCAGCCCCAGCATTTT	CASSLGQGTAQPQHF
TRBJ2-2	TRBV9	TRBD1	-	TGTGCCAGCAGCCTCGACAGGGTTGTCACCGGGGAGCTGTTTTTT	CASSLDRVVTGELFF
TRBJ1-1	TRBV20-1	-	-	TGCAGTGCTAGCCCCCCGGGGGGGGGCAAGGAAGCTTTCTTT	CSASPPGGGKEAFF
TRBJ1-1	TRBV5-1	TRBD1	-	TGCGCCAGCAGGGGGGGGGACAGCTTCATGAACACTGAAGCTTTCTTT	CASRGGDSFMNTEAFF
TRBJ1-5	TRBV20-1	TRBD1	-	TGCAGTGCTTGGGACAGCGGCTTTGGGCCCCAGCATTTT	CSAWDSGFGPQHF
TRBJ1-5	TRBV2	-	few	TGTGCCGGCAGCCGGGACACTAGCAATCAGCCCCAGCATTTT	CAGSRDTSNQPQHF
TRBJ1-2	TRBV11-2	-	few	TGTGCCAGCAGCTTAGTGGGAGTAGGCTACACCTTC	CASSLVGVGYTF
TRBJ1-4	TRBV12-3/TRBV12-4	-	-	TGTGCCAGCAGTTCCCAGGGGACCCCGCTCGAAAAACTGTTTTTT	CASSSQGTPLEKLFF
TRBJ2-4	TRBV20-1	TRBD2	-	TGCAGTGCTGCAACTAGCGGCAAAAACATTCAGTACTTC	CSAATSGKNIQYF
TRBJ1-2	TRBV18	TRBD1	-	TGTGCCAGCTCACCGGGACAGCAGAATAACTATGGCTACACCTTC	CASSPGQQNNYGYTF
TRBJ1-2	TRBV6-1	TRBD1	-	TGTGCCAGCAGAATTATTCCGGGACAGGGCCCCTATGGCTACACCTTC	CASRIIPGQGPYGYTF
TRBJ1-2	TRBV4-1	-	-	TGCGCCAGCAGCCAAGATATTCGGGGGTCGGACTATGGCTACACCTTC	CASSQDIRGSDYGYTF
TRBJ1-5	TRBV5-1	-	-	TGCGCCAGCAGGCTTGGGGACTTGCCTAATCAGCCCCAGCATTTT	CASRLGDLPNQPQHF
TRBJ2-1	TRBV5-1	TRBD2	-	TGCGCCAGCAGCTTGGCCGGGACTAGCGGGAGAGGTGAGCAGTTCTTC	CASSLAGTSGRGEQFF
TRBJ1-1	TRBV4-1	TRBD1	-	TGCGCCAGCAGCCTGCCTCCGGGACAGCTAATCGCTGAAGCTTTCTTT	CASSLPPGQLIAEAFF
TRBJ2-4	TRBV12-3/TRBV12-4	-	-	TGTGCCAGCAGTCCTTTCGAGGGGCCTCCGTACCTTCAGTACTTC	CASSPFEGPPYLQYF
TRBJ2-4	TRBV19	-	few	TGTGCCAGTAGTATAGATCGGGGAATGGCCAAAAACATTCAGTACTTC	CASSIDRGMAKNIQYF
TRBJ2-1	TRBV7-2	-	-	TGTGCCAGCAGCTTAGTTGGTTATGGGCAGTTCTTC	CASSLVGYGQFF
TRBJ2-4	TRBV6-6	TRBD2	-	TGTGCCAGCAGTTACAGTCTAGCGGAAAACATTCAGTACTTC	CASSYSLAENIQYF
TRBJ2-6	TRBV19	-	-	TGTGCCAGCCAGGACGGGAGCTCTGGGGCCAACGTCCTGACTTTC	CASQDGSSGANVLTF
TRBJ2-7	TRBV4-2	TRBD2	-	TGTGCCAGCAGCCACCAGCGGGGGCCCTCCTACGAGCAGTACTTC	CASSHQRGPSYEQYF
TRBJ2-6	TRBV29-1	-	few	TGCAGCGTTGGACCTTCTGGGGCCAACGTCCTGACTTTC	CSVGPSGANVLTF
TRBJ1-5	TRBV12-3/TRBV12-4	-	-	TGTGCCAGCAGTTTACGAGGGACGACGGATCAGCCCCAGCATTTT	CASSLRGTTDQPQHF
TRBJ2-1	TRBV7-8	-	once	TGTGCCAGCAGCATCACGGTCAACCCTGCGGGTGAGCAGTTCTTC	CASSITVNPAGEQFF
TRBJ1-1	TRBV11-2	-	many	TGTGCCAGCAGCTTAGATTGGGTTAGGAGGGACACTGAAGCTTTCTTT	CASSLDWVRRDTEAFF
TRBJ1-2	TRBV4-1	-	-	TGCGCCAGCAGCCAAGAGGGCTGGGCAGGAGATAACTATGGCTACACCTTC	CASSQEGWAGDNYGYTF
TRBJ1-1	TRBV27	-	few	TGTGCCAGCAGTTGGGCTTCCCCATTACTGAACACTGAAGCTTTCTTT	CASSWASPLLNTEAFF
TRBJ2-1	TRBV4-2	TRBD2	-	TGTGCCAGCAGCCAAGGACTAGCGGCGGGCAATGAGCAGTTCTTC	CASSQGLAAGNEQFF
TRBJ2-1	TRBV7-9	-	-	TGTGCCAGCAGCTTGGTACAGAACTACAATGAGCAGTTCTTC	CASSLVQNYNEQFF
TRBJ2-3	TRBV6-1	TRBD2	few	TGTGCCAGCCAACGGGCTAGCGGGGGGGCCTTGGATACGCAGTATTTT	CASQRASGGALDTQYF
TRBJ1-1	TRBV29-1	-	few	TGCAGCGTTCGTGCCATCTTGAACACTGAAGCTTTCTTT	CSVRAILNTEAFF